This is a list of T cell receptor beta chains from one sample in a study of OX40 agonist ivuxolimab in advanced cancers. Using immunoSEQ multiplex PCR, the repertoire was profiled, and TCRdb retains in-frame clones only, with some absent. This sample has fewer than 30,000 clones, with about 85% found just once. The material was CD4+ or CD8+ T cells sorted from blood, obtained in a trial of the OX40 agonist ivuxolimab. These TCRs come from an adult with an advanced solid tumor such as melanoma, head and neck, liver or kidney cancer. CDR3s include the opening cysteine and the closing phenylalanine or tryptophan. D genes are given only for firm matches. Expanded clones get a size class; other rows say once, few or many, or leave the size out.

j_call clone_size v_call d_call cdr3_nt cdr3_aa
TRBJ2-7 . TRBV14 TRBD2 TGTGCCAGCAGCCAAGACTGGGGGAGGGCCTACGAGCAGTACTTC CASSQDWGRAYEQYF
TRBJ2-1 . TRBV4-1 . TGCGCCAGCAGCCAAGGCCCTCTAGCGCCCGTTGGGCAGTTCTTC CASSQGPLAPVGQFF
TRBJ2-6 . TRBV4-3 TRBD2 TGCGCCAGCAGCCAAGATCTAGCGGGAGCCCTCTCTGGGGCCAACGTCCTGACTTTC CASSQDLAGALSGANVLTF
TRBJ1-2 . TRBV30 . TGTGCCTGGAGTCTTGGGACGAGAGGGGGCTACACCTTC CAWSLGTRGGYTF
TRBJ2-4 . TRBV6-1 TRBD1 TGTGCCAGCAGTGAGGGGACAGGGAGAAACATTCAGTACTTC CASSEGTGRNIQYF
TRBJ1-4 . TRBV6-5 . TGTGCCAGCAGTTATAACGCCAATGAAAAACTGTTTTTT CASSYNANEKLFF
TRBJ2-7 . TRBV4-1 TRBD1 TGCGCCAGCAGCCTAAAGACAGGGCTCGAGCAGTACTTC CASSLKTGLEQYF
TRBJ1-1 . TRBV7-6 . TGTGCCAGCAGCTCTGCGCTGGGGAACACTGAAGCTTTCTTT CASSSALGNTEAFF
TRBJ1-4 . TRBV19 . TGTGCCAGTAGTATTGGGGTAGGAGGTGAAAAACTGTTTTTT CASSIGVGGEKLFF
TRBJ2-7 . TRBV27 . TGTGCCAGCAGTTTATATTGGGGGGCCGACGAGCAGTACTTC CASSLYWGADEQYF
TRBJ1-2 many TRBV7-3 TRBD1 TGTGCCAGCAGCTTAGGCGGGACAGGGGACTATGGCTACACCTTC CASSLGGTGDYGYTF
TRBJ2-7 few TRBV5-5 . TGTGCCAGCAGAAAAGCTGGGGGCGAGCAGTACTTC CASRKAGGEQYF
TRBJ2-5 . TRBV27 TRBD2 TGTGCCAGCTGGACTAGCTGGGAGACCCAGTACTTC CASWTSWETQYF
TRBJ2-7 . TRBV15 TRBD1 TGTGCCACCAGCAGAGAGGACAGGGGGCATAACGAGCAGTACTTC CATSREDRGHNEQYF
TRBJ2-1 . TRBV13 . TGTGCCAGCAGCTCCCAGGGCGTCGAGCAGTTCTTC CASSSQGVEQFF
TRBJ2-5 once TRBV27 . TGTGCCAGCGGGGGGGAGACCCAGTACTTC CASGGETQYF
TRBJ1-1 once TRBV9 . TGTGCCAGCAGCGACAGGCCGAACACTGAAGCTTTCTTT CASSDRPNTEAFF
TRBJ2-7 . TRBV27 . TGTGCCAGCATGGGCGAGGGGGGGCCCTCCGACGAGCAGTACTTC CASMGEGGPSDEQYF
TRBJ1-4 few TRBV5-6 . TGTGCCAGCAGCTTGGCTGGGGGGGTAGGAGAAAAACTGTTTTTT CASSLAGGVGEKLFF
TRBJ1-5 once TRBV30 . TGTGCCTTGACCGGGACGGAGGATCAGCCCCAGCATTTT CALTGTEDQPQHF
TRBJ2-1 . TRBV28 . TGTGCCAGCAGTACAGGAAGAATCGACAGGTACCCCTACAATGAGCAGTTCTTC CASSTGRIDRYPYNEQFF
TRBJ2-1 once TRBV18 TRBD1 TGTGCCAGCTCACCCGGGACAGGGGAGGGGTACAATGAGCAGTTCTTC CASSPGTGEGYNEQFF
TRBJ1-1 . TRBV19 . TGTGCCAGTAGTCCCCGGGGGGCGAAGACTGAAGCTTTCTTT CASSPRGAKTEAFF
TRBJ2-5 . TRBV4-3 . TGCGCCAGCAGCCAAGATCTGGGGGGCTATGAGACCCAGTACTTC CASSQDLGGYETQYF
TRBJ2-1 . TRBV4-1 . TGCGCCAGCAGCCAAGATCCAGGCCTCTCCTACAATGAGCAGTTCTTC CASSQDPGLSYNEQFF
TRBJ1-2 . TRBV14 . TGTGCCAGCAGCCTTGGGGCAATCTATGGCTACACCTTC CASSLGAIYGYTF
TRBJ2-3 . TRBV28 TRBD2 TGTGCCAGCAGTTCCTCTAGCGGGGGGGCCCGCACAGATACGCAGTATTTT CASSSSSGGARTDTQYF
TRBJ2-3 . TRBV5-1 . TGCGCCAGCAGCTTGGAGCCCGGCACAGATACGCAGTATTTT CASSLEPGTDTQYF
TRBJ2-5 . TRBV15 . TGTGCCACCAGCCGCCCCCTGGCAGGTAATCAAGAGACCCAGTACTTC CATSRPLAGNQETQYF
TRBJ1-5 . TRBV27 . TGTGCCAGCAGTTCACATACCCCCCGGGGCAATCAGCCCCAGCATTTT CASSSHTPRGNQPQHF
TRBJ2-1 . TRBV6-5 TRBD2 TGTGCCAGCACTCTAGCGGGAGGGCCCAATGAGCAGTTCTTC CASTLAGGPNEQFF
TRBJ2-7 . TRBV2 TRBD1 TGTGCCAGCAGTGGGGGGACAGACGAGCAGTACTTC CASSGGTDEQYF
TRBJ1-1 . TRBV6-4 TRBD1 TGTGCCAGCAGTGAAGGGGGCGGCTGGGCCGCTGAAGCTTTCTTT CASSEGGGWAAEAFF
TRBJ1-2 . TRBV7-9 . TGTGCCAGCAGCTTGGGACTGGACTATGGCTACACCTTC CASSLGLDYGYTF
TRBJ1-3 once TRBV7-8 . TGTGCCAGCAGCTTAGCAGAAACTGGAAACACCATATATTTT CASSLAETGNTIYF
TRBJ2-5 . TRBV6-5 TRBD2 TGTGCCAGCACCACCATGGGGAGGGCCGGCGAGACCCAGTACTTC CASTTMGRAGETQYF
TRBJ2-1 . TRBV6-5 . TGTGCCAGCACCGCAACATACAGGCTCTACAATGAGCAGTTCTTC CASTATYRLYNEQFF
TRBJ1-5 . TRBV4-1 . TGCGCCAGCAGAAATTGGGACGGCCTCAATCAGCCCCAGCATTTT CASRNWDGLNQPQHF
TRBJ1-5 . TRBV5-1 TRBD1 TGCGCCAGCAGCTCCGACAGGGGCAATCAGCCCCAGCATTTT CASSSDRGNQPQHF
TRBJ2-7 . TRBV28 TRBD2 TGTGCCAGCAGTCCCACAACGTCCCGCGCGGGGGGGCGCGAGCAGTACTTC CASSPTTSRAGGREQYF
TRBJ1-5 . TRBV25-1 . TGTGCCAGCAGTGAACCGGGACCCAATCAGCCCCAGCATTTT CASSEPGPNQPQHF